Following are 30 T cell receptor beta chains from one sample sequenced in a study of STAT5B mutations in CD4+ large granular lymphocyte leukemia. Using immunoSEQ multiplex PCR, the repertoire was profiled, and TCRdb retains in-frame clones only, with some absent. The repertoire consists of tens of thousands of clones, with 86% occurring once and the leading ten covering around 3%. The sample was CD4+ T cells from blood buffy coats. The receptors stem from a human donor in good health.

Written as DNA, the CDR3 is TGCGCCAGCAGCCAAGGACTAGCGGGGGGTATGGAGACCCAGTACTTC. This sequence encodes CASSQGLAGGMETQYF. V is TRBV4-1 and J is TRBJ2-5; TRBD2 agrees at 13 bases. The CDR3 runs to 16 residues. Losses at the gene ends were 1 base for V and 5 bases for J; bases not matched to a gene: 4. Germline V CDR1 and CDR2: MGHRA, YSYEKL.

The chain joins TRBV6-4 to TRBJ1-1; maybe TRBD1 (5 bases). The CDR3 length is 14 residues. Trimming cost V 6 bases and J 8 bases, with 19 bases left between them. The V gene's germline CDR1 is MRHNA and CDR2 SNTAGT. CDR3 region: CASRPDSWAGEAFF. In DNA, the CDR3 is TGTGCCAGCAGACCCGACAGTTGGGCCGGAGAAGCTTTCTTT.

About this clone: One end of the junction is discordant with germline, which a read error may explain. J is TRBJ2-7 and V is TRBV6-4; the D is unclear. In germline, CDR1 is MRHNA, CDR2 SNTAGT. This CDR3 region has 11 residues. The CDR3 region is CASSDSDEQYF. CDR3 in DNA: TGTGCCAGCAGTGACTCCGACGAGCAGTACTTC.

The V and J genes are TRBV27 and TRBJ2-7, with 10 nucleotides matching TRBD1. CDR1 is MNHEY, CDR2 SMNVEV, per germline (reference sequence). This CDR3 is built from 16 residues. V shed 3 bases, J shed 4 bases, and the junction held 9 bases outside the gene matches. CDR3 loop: CASSFTLGQGRYEQYF. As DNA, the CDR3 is TGTGCCAGCAGTTTCACCCTGGGACAGGGGAGGTACGAGCAGTACTTC.

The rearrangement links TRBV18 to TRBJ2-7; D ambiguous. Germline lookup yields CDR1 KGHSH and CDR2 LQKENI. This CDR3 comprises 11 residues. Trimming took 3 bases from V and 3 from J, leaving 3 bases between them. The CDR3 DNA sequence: TGTGCCAGCTCACCCAACTACGAGCAGTACTTC. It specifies CASSPNYEQYF.

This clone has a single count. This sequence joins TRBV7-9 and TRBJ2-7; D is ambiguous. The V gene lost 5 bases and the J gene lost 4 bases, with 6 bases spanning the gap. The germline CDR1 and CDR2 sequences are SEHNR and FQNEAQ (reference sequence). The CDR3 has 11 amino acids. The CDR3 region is CASSREYEQYF. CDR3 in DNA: TGTGCCAGCAGCCGAGAATACGAGCAGTACTTC.

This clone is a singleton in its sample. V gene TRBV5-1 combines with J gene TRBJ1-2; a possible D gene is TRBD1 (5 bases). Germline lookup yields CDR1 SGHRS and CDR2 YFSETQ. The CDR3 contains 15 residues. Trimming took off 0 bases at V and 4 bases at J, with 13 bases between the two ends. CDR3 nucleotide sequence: TGCGCCAGCAGCTTGGCCTCCGACAGCTTCTATGGCTACACCTTC. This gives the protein CASSLASDSFYGYTF. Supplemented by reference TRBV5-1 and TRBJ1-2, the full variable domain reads KAGVTQTPRYLIKTRGQQVTLSCSPISGHRSVSWYQQTPGQGLQFLFEYFSETQRNKGNFPGRFSGRQFSNSRSEMNVSTLELGDSALYLCASSLASDSFYGYTFGSGTRLTVV.

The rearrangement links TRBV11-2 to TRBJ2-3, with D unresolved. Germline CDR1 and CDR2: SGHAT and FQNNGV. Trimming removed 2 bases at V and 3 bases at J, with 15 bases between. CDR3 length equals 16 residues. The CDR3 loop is CASSLRPVKTTDTQYF. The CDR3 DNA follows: TGTGCCAGCAGCTTACGTCCGGTAAAGACGACAGATACGCAGTATTTT.

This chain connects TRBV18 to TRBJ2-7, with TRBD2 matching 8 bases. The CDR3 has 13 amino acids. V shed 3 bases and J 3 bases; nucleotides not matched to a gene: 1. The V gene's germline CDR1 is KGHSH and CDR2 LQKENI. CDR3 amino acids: CASSPSGVYEQYF. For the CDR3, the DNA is TGTGCCAGCTCACCTAGCGGGGTCTACGAGCAGTACTTC.

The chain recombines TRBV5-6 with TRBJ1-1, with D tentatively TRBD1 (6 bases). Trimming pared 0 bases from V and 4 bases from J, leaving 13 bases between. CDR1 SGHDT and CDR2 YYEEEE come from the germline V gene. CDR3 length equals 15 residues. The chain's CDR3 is CASSLEGGAGTEAFF. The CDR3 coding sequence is TGTGCCAGCAGCTTGGAGGGGGGCGCGGGCACTGAAGCTTTCTTT.

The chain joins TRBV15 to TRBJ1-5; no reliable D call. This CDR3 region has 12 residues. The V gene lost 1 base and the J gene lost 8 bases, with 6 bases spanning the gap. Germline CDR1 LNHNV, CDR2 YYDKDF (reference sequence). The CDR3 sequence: CATSRGFEPQHF. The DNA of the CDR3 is TGTGCCACCAGCAGAGGATTCGAGCCCCAGCATTTT.

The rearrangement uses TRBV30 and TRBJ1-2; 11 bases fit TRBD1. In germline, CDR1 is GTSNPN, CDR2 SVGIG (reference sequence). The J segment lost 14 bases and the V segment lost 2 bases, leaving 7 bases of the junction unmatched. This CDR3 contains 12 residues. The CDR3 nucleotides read TGTGCCTGGAGTATTGGACAGGGGGCAGGAACCTTC. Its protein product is CAWSIGQGAGTF.

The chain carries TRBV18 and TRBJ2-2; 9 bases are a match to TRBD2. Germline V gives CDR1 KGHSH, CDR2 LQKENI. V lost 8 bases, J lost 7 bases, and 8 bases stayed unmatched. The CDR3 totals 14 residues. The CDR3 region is CASLPGLAYGELFF. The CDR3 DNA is TGTGCCAGCCTACCGGGACTAGCATACGGGGAGCTGTTTTTT.

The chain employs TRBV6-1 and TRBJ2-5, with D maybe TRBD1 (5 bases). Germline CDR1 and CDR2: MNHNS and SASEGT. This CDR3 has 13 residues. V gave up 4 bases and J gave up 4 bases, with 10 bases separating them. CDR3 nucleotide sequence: TGTGCCAGCAGTGGATCCAGGGCAGAGACCCAGTACTTC. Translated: CASSGSRAETQYF.

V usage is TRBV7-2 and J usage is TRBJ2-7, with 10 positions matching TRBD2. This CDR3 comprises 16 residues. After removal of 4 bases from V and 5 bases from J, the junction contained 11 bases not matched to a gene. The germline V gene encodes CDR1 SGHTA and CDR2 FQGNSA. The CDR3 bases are TGTGCCAGCAGCTCCCAATGGACTAGCGGCACACACGAGCAGTACTTC. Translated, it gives CASSSQWTSGTHEQYF.

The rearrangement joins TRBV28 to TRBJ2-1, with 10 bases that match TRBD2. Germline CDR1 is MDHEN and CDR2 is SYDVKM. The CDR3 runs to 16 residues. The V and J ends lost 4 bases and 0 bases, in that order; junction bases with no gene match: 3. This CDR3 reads CASSSPSGSSYNEQFF. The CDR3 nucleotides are TGTGCCAGCAGTTCCCCTAGCGGGAGCTCCTACAATGAGCAGTTCTTC.

For the CDR3, the DNA is TGTGCCACGTCCCGGGACACCGGTAATTCACCCCTCCACTTT. It translates to CATSRDTGNSPLHF. This chain joins TRBV10-3 and TRBJ1-6, with D perhaps matching TRBD1 (6 bases). Germline lookup yields CDR1 ENHRY and CDR2 SYGVKD. The V gene lost 10 bases and the J gene lost 6 bases, with 16 bases spanning the gap. CDR3 length equals 14 residues.

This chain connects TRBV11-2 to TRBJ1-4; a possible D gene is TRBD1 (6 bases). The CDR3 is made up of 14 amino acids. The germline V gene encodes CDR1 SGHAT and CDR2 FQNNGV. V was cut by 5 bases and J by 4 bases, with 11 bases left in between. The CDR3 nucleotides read TGTGCCAGCAGCCCGGGACACGGTAATGAAAAACTGTTTTTT. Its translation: CASSPGHGNEKLFF. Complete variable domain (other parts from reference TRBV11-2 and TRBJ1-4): EAGVAQSPRYKIIEKRQSVAFWCNPISGHATLYWYQQILGQGPKLLIQFQNNGVVDDSQLPKDRFSAERLKGVDSTLKIQPAKLEDSAVYLCASSPGHGNEKLFFGSGTQLSVL.

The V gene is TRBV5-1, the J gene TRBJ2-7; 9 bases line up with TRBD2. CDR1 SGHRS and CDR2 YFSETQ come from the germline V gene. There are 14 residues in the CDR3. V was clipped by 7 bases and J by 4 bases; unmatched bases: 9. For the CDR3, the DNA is TGCGCCAGCGCGGGGGGGTGGCCTAAATACGAGCAGTACTTC. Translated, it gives CASAGGWPKYEQYF. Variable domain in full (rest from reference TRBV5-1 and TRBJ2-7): KAGVTQTPRYLIKTRGQQVTLSCSPISGHRSVSWYQQTPGQGLQFLFEYFSETQRNKGNFPGRFSGRQFSNSRSEMNVSTLELGDSALYLCASAGGWPKYEQYFGPGTRLTVT.

CDR3: CASTTEWGSGNTIYF. The CDR3 DNA follows: TGTGCCAGTACCACCGAGTGGGGTAGTGGAAACACCATATATTTT. V and J are TRBV19 and TRBJ1-3; D gene ambiguous. This CDR3 has 15 residues. Trimming pared 7 bases from V and 3 bases from J, leaving 16 bases between. From germline, CDR1 is LNHDA and CDR2 SQIVND (reference sequence). The full variable domain, its missing parts supplied by reference TRBV19 and TRBJ1-3, is DGGITQSPKYLFRKEGQNVTLSCEQNLNHDAMYWYRQDPGQGLRLIYYSQIVNDFQKGDIAEGYSVSREKKESFPLTVTSAQKNPTAFYLCASTTEWGSGNTIYFGEGSWLTVV.

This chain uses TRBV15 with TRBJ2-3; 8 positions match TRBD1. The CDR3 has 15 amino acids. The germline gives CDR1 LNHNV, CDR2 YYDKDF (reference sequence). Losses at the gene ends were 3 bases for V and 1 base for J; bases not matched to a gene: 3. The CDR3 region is CATSRLGQGTDTQYF. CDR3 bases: TGTGCCACCAGCAGGTTGGGACAGGGCACAGATACGCAGTATTTT.

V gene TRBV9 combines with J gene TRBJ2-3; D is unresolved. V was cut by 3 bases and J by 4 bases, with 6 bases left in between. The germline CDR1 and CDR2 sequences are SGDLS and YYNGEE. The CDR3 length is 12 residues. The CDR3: CASSGYADTQYF. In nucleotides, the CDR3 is TGTGCCAGCAGCGGTTACGCAGATACGCAGTATTTT.

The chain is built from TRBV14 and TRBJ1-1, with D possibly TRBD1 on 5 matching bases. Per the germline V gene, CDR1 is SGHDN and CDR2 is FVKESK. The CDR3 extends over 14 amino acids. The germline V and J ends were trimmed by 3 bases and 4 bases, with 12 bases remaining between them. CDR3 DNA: TGTGCCAGCAGCCAGTACGGGACGCCCACTGAAGCTTTCTTT. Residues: CASSQYGTPTEAFF.

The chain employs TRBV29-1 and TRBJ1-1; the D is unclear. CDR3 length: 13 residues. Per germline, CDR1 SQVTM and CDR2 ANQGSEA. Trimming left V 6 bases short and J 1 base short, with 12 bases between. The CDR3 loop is CSVVRAENTEAFF. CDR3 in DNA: TGCAGCGTAGTAAGGGCCGAGAACACTGAAGCTTTCTTT.

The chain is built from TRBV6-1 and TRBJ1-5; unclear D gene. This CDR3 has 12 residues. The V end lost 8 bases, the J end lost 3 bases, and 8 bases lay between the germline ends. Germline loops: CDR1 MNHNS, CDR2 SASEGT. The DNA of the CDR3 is TGTGCCAGCCGAGAGACCAATCAGCCCCAGCATTTT. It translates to CASRETNQPQHF.

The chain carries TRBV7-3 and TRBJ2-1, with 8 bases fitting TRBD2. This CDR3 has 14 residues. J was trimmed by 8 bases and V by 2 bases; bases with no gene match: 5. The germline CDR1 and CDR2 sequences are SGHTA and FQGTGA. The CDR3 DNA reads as TGTGCCAGCAGCTTAGCAGCGGGAGCTTATGAGCAGTTCTTC. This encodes CASSLAAGAYEQFF.

CDR3 DNA sequence: TGCGCCAGCAGCCAAGTTTCCGGGACTAGCGGGTACAATGAGCAGTTCTTC. Amino acids: CASSQVSGTSGYNEQFF. The V gene is TRBV4-1, the J gene TRBJ2-1; 12 bases line up with TRBD2. The junction had 5 bases not matched to a gene; V was cut back by 1 base and J by 4 bases. The CDR3 length is 17 residues. Germline CDR1 MGHRA, CDR2 YSYEKL.

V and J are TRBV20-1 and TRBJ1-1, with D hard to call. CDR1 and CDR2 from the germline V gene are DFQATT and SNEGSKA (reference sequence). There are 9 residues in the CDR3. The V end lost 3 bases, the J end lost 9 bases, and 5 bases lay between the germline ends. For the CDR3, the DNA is TGCAGTGCTAGGACGCAAGCTTTCTTT. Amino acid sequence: CSARTQAFF.

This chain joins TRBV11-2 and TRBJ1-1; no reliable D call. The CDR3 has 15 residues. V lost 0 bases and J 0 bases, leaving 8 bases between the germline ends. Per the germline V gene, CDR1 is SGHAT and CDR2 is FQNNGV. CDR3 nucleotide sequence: TGTGCCAGCAGCTTAGAGGGGAGGGTGAACACTGAAGCTTTCTTT. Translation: CASSLEGRVNTEAFF.

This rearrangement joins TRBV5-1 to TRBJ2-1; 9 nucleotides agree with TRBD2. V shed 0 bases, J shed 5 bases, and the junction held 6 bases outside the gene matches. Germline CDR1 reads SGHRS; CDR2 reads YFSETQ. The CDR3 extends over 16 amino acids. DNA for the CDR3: TGCGCCAGCAGCTTGGGGCTAGCGGGATCAAACAATGAGCAGTTCTTC. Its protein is CASSLGLAGSNNEQFF.